This T cell receptor beta chain was obtained from a study of OX40 agonist ivuxolimab in advanced cancers. Looked up from germline, CDR1 is MNHEY and CDR2 is SMNVEV (reference sequence). There are 14 residues in the CDR3. Trimming left V 5 bases short and J 2 bases short, with 12 bases between. The data were produced by immunoSEQ multiplex PCR, yet TCRdb's version contains in-frame clones alone and is incomplete. The data show about 51,000 clones, around 82% seen once. Specimen: CD4+ or CD8+ T cells sorted from blood, collected in a trial of the OX40 agonist ivuxolimab. This receptor was taken from an adult with an advanced solid tumor such as melanoma, head and neck, liver or kidney cancer. The chain combines TRBV27 with TRBJ2-5; D is ambiguous. CDR3 bases: TGTGCCAGCAGTCCCGCCATCCTGCAAGAGACCCAGTACTTC. The encoded protein is CASSPAILQETQYF.